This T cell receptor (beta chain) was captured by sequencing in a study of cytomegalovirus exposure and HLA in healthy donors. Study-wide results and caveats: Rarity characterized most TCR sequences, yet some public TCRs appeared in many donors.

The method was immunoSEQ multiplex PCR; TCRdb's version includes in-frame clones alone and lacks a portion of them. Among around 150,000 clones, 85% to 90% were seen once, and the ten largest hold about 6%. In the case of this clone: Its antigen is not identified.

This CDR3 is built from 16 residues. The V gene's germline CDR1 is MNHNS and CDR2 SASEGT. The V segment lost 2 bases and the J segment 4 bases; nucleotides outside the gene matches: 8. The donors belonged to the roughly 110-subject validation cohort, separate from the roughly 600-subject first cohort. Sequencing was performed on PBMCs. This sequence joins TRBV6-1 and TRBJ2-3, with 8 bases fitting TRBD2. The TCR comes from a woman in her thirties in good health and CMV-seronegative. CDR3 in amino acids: CASSESAGAVADTQYF. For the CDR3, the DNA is TGTGCCAGCAGTGAATCAGCGGGGGCGGTCGCAGATACGCAGTATTTT.